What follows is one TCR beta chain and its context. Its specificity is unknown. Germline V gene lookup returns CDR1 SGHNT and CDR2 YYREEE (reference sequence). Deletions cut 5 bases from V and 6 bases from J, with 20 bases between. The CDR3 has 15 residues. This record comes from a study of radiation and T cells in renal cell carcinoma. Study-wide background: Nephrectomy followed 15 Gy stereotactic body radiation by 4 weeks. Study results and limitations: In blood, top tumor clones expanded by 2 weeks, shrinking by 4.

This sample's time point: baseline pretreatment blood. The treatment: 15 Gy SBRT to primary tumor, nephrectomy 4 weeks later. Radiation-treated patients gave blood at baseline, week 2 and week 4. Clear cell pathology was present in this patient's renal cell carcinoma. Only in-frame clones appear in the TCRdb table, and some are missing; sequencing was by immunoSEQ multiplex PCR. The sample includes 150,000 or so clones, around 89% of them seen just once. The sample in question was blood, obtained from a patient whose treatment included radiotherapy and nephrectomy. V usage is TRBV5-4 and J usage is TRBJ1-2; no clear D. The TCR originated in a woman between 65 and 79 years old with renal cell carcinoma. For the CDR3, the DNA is TGTGCCAGCAGTCCGCCCCGCGGTCTTTTTGATGGCTACACCTTC. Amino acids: CASSPPRGLFDGYTF.